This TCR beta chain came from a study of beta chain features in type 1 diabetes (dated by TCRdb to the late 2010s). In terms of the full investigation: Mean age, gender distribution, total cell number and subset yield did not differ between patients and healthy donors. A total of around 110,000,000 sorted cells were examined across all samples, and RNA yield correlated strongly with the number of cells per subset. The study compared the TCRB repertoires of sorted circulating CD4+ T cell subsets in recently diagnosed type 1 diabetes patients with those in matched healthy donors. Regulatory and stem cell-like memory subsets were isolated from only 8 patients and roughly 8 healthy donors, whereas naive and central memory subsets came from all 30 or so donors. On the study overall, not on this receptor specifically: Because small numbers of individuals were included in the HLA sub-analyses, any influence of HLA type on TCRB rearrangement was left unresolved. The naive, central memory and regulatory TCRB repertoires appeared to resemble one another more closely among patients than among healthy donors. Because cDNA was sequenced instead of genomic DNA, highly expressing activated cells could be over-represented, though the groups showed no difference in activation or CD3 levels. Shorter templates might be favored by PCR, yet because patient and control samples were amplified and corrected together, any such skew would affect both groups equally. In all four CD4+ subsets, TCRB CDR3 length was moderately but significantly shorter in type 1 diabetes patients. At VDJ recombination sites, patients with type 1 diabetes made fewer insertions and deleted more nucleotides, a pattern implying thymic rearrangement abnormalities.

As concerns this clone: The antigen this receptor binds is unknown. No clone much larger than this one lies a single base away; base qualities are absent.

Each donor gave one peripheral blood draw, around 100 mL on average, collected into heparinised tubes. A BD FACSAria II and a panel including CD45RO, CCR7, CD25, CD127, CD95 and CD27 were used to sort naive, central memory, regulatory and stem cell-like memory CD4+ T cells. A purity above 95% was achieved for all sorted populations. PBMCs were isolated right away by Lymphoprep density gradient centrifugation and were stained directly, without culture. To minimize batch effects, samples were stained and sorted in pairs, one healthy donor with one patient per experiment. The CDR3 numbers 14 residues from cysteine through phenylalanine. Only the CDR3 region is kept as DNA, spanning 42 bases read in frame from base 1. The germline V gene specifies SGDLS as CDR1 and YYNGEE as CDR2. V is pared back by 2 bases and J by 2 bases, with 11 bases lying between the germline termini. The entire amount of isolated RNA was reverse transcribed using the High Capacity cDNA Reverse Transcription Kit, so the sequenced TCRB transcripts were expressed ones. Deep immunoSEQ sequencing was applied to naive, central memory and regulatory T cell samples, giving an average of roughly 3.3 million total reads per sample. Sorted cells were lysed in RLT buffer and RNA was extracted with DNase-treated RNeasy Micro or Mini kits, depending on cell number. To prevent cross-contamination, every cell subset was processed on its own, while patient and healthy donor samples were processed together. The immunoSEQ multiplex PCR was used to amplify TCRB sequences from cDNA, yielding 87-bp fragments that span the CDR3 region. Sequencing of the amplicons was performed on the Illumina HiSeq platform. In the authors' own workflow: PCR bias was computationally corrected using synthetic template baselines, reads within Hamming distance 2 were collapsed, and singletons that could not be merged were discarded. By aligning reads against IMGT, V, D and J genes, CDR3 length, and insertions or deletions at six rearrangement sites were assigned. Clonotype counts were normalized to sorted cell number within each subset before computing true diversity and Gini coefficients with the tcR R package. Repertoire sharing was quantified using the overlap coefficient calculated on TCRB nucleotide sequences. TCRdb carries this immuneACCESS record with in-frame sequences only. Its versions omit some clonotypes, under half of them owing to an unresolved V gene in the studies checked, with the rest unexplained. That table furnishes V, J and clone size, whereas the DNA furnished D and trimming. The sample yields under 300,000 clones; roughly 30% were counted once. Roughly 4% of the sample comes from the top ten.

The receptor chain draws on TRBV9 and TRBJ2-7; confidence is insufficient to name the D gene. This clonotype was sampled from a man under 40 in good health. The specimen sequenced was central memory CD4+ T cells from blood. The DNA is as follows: TGTGCCAGCAGCGTCTCAGCTACTACCTACGAGCAGTACTTC. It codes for CASSVSATTYEQYF.